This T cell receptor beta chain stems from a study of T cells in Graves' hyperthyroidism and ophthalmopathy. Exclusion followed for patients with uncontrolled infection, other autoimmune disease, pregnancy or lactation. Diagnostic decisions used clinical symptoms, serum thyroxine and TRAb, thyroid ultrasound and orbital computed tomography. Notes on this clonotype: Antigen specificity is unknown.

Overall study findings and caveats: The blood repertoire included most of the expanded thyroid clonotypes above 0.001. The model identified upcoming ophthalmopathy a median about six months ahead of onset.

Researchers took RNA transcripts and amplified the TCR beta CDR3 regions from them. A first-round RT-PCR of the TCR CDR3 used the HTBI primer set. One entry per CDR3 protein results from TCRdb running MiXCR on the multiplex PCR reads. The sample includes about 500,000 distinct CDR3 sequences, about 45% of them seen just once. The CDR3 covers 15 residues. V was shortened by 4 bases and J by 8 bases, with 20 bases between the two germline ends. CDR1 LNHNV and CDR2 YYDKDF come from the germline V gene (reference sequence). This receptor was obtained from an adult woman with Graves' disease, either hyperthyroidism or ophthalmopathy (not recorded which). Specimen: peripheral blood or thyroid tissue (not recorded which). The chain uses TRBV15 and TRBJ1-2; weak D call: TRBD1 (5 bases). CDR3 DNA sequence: TGTGCCACCAGCAAGAGGGGAGGGGAGACTGGCGGCTACACCTTC. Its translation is CATSKRGGETGGYTF.